What follows are 25 T cell receptor beta chains derived from one specimen sequenced in a study of PD-1 blockade in mismatch repair-deficient tumors. TCRdb's copy holds only in-frame clones and misses some; the assay was immunoSEQ multiplex PCR. Here the sample spans some 25,000 clones, 84% being singletons. The material sequenced was PBMCs, taken before pembrolizumab treatment. The receptors originated from an adult with mismatch repair-deficient cancer.

The table lists this clone with a count of one. This chain uses TRBV29-1 with TRBJ1-1; a weak D match, TRBD1 (5 bases). The CDR3 has 14 residues. Trimming took off 3 bases at V and 0 bases at J, with 11 bases between the two ends. From germline, CDR1 is SQVTM and CDR2 ANQGSEA. The CDR3 loop is CSVEQGTMNTEAFF. The CDR3, as DNA: TGCAGCGTTGAGCAGGGAACCATGAACACTGAAGCTTTCTTT.

The rearrangement links TRBV27 to TRBJ1-2; unclear D gene. Germline V gene sequence: CDR1 MNHEY, CDR2 SMNVEV (reference sequence). The CDR3 runs to 12 residues. Deletions cut 4 bases from V and 3 bases from J, with 6 bases between. CDR3 DNA: TGTGCCAGCAGTTCAGTGGACTATGGCTACACCTTC. Its protein is CASSSVDYGYTF.

The CDR3 reads CASSLGTSGRVGEQFF. CDR3 DNA: TGTGCCAGCAGCTTAGGGACTAGCGGGAGGGTAGGTGAGCAGTTCTTC. V usage is TRBV11-2 and J usage is TRBJ2-1, with 15 bases fitting TRBD2. V lost 1 base and J lost 9; bases outside the gene matches: 4. Germline loops: CDR1 SGHAT, CDR2 FQNNGV. This CDR3 is built from 16 residues.

The rearrangement uses TRBV18 and TRBJ1-1; TRBD1 might be the D (6 bases). The germline CDR1 and CDR2 sequences are KGHSH and LQKENI. V was cut by 3 bases and J by 5 bases, with 13 bases left in between. This CDR3 has 14 amino acids. CDR3 DNA: TGTGCCAGCTCACCCCGACAGGTCGGGACTGAAGCTTTCTTT. Encoded protein: CASSPRQVGTEAFF. Full variable domain (rest looked up from reference TRBV18 and TRBJ1-1): NAGVMQNPRHLVRRRGQEARLRCSPMKGHSHVYWYRQLPEEGLKFMVYLQKENIIDESGMPKERFSAEFPKEGPSILRIQQVVRGDSAAYFCASSPRQVGTEAFFGQGTRLTVV.

The chain has TRBV9 and TRBJ2-7, with 7 bases identical to TRBD1. This CDR3 spans 14 amino acids. Trimming took 1 base from V and 2 from J; bases not matched to a gene: 3. Per germline, CDR1 SGDLS and CDR2 YYNGEE. CDR3 region: CASSVQGVPYEQYF. The DNA for the CDR3 is TGTGCCAGCAGCGTACAGGGGGTTCCCTACGAGCAGTACTTC.

The rearrangement joins TRBV5-1 to TRBJ2-3; D perhaps matches TRBD2 (7 bases). V shed 1 base and J shed 4 bases, with 16 bases lying between them. CDR1 and CDR2 (germline): SGHRS, YFSETQ. This CDR3 contains 16 residues. The CDR3 DNA follows: TGCGCCAGCAGCTTGCCGAGGGAGGGGGGAGCAGATACGCAGTATTTT. This encodes CASSLPREGGADTQYF.

The rearrangement uses TRBV7-9 and TRBJ1-4; D unresolved. The CDR3 is 14 residues long. Trimming took 1 base from V and 3 from J, leaving 6 bases between them. The germline gives CDR1 SEHNR, CDR2 FQNEAQ (reference sequence). The DNA for the CDR3 is TGTGCCAGCAGCTTAGACAGACCTAATGAAAAACTGTTTTTT. Encoded protein: CASSLDRPNEKLFF.

This clone was recorded only once. The chain links TRBV7-2 to TRBJ1-1, with 7 bases identical to TRBD1. This CDR3 contains 13 residues. V lost 6 bases to trimming and J lost 1 base; unmatched junction nucleotides: 2. Germline V CDR1 and CDR2: SGHTA, FQGNSA. Here the CDR3 reads CASRWTGNTEAFF. CDR3 in DNA: TGTGCCAGCAGGTGGACAGGGAACACTGAAGCTTTCTTT.

CDR3 region: CASSSTGALSYEQYF. Written as DNA, the CDR3 is TGTGCCAGCAGTTCTACAGGGGCTTTGTCCTACGAGCAGTACTTC. The gene calls are TRBV2 and TRBJ2-7; 7 nucleotides match TRBD1. Germline CDR1 is SNHLY and CDR2 is FYNNEI. The CDR3 runs 15 residues. The J segment lost 1 base and the V segment lost 5 bases, leaving 8 bases of the junction unmatched. The variable domain in full, with the rest retrieved from reference TRBV2 and TRBJ2-7, is EPEVTQTPSHQVTQMGQEVILRCVPISNHLYFYWYRQILGQKVEFLVSFYNNEISEKSEIFDDQFSVERPDGSNFTLKIRSTKLEDSAMYFCASSSTGALSYEQYFGPGTRLTVT.

V usage is TRBV11-1 and J usage is TRBJ2-7; the match to TRBD2 covers 10 bases. Germline V gives CDR1 SGHAT, CDR2 FQDESV (reference sequence). Trimming removed 7 bases from V and 4 bases from J; junction bases left unmatched: 4. The CDR3 sequence is 13 residues long. CDR3 bases: TGTGCCAGCACCGAGCGGGAGGGATACGAGCAGTACTTC. It codes for CASTEREGYEQYF.

This clone turned up a few times. This sequence joins TRBV9 and TRBJ2-7; 9 bases are shared with TRBD1. The CDR3 length is 16 residues. V lost 3 bases, J lost 2 bases, and 9 bases stayed unmatched. CDR1 and CDR2 from the germline V gene are SGDLS and YYNGEE. DNA for the CDR3: TGTGCCAGCAGCGCCCGTCCTGGACAGGGGCCCTACGAGCAGTACTTC. Protein product: CASSARPGQGPYEQYF.

This clone appeared a single time. The chain recombines TRBV19 with TRBJ2-6; D might be TRBD2 (5 bases). The length of the CDR3 is 16 residues. Germline lookup yields CDR1 LNHDA and CDR2 SQIVND (reference sequence). Trimming stripped 3 bases from V and 0 bases from J, with 9 bases between. The CDR3 protein is CASSMGGSSGANVLTF. The CDR3 nucleotides read TGTGCCAGTAGTATGGGTGGGAGCTCTGGGGCCAACGTCCTGACTTTC.

The rearrangement uses TRBV5-1 and TRBJ1-5; D perhaps matches TRBD1 (6 bases). Germline V gene lookup returns CDR1 SGHRS and CDR2 YFSETQ. The CDR3 has 15 residues. Between the trimmed V and J ends, which lost 0 bases and 1 base, there was a span of 8 bases. This CDR3 is CASSLAGASNQPQHF. The DNA of the CDR3 is TGCGCCAGCAGCTTGGCAGGGGCCAGCAATCAGCCCCAGCATTTT. Full variable domain (remainder filled in from reference TRBV5-1 and TRBJ1-5): KAGVTQTPRYLIKTRGQQVTLSCSPISGHRSVSWYQQTPGQGLQFLFEYFSETQRNKGNFPGRFSGRQFSNSRSEMNVSTLELGDSALYLCASSLAGASNQPQHFGDGTRLSIL.

This clone appeared a single time. The CDR3 is CAWITGVLNTEAFF. The CDR3 nucleotides are TGTGCCTGGATTACAGGGGTATTAAACACTGAAGCTTTCTTT. The chain carries TRBV30 and TRBJ1-1, with TRBD1 identical over 7 bases. The CDR3 loop spans 14 amino acids. CDR1 is GTSNPN, CDR2 SVGIG, per germline (reference sequence). Trimming took 4 bases from V and 2 from J; bases not matched to a gene: 7.

The V call is TRBV7-6, the J call TRBJ2-7; TRBD2 agrees at 7 bases. V was pared by 5 bases and J by 3 bases, with 7 bases of the junction left unmatched. There are 14 residues in the CDR3. Germline values: CDR1 SGHVS, CDR2 FNYEAQ. The CDR3: CASSAGLRDYEQYF. The CDR3 nucleotides read TGTGCCAGCAGCGCGGGACTAAGGGACTACGAGCAGTACTTC.

Here the CDR3 DNA reads TGTGCCAGCAGCTCGGGACAGGGGACTGGAAAGACCCAGTACTTC. It translates to CASSSGQGTGKTQYF. The V and J genes are TRBV7-3 and TRBJ2-5; 10 bases match TRBD1. This CDR3 has 15 residues. CDR1 SGHTA and CDR2 FQGTGA come from the germline V gene. V dropped 4 bases and J dropped 6; count of bases not matched to a gene: 8. The full variable domain, its missing parts supplied by reference TRBV7-3 and TRBJ2-5, is GAGVSQTPSNKVTEKGKYVELRCDPISGHTALYWYRQSLGQGPEFLIYFQGTGAADDSGLPNDRFFAVRPEGSVSTLKIQRTERGDSAVYLCASSSGQGTGKTQYFGPGTRLLVL.

CDR3: CASSGTGDSSGYTF. The DNA for the CDR3 is TGTGCCAGTAGTGGGACAGGGGATTCGTCTGGCTACACCTTC. This sequence joins TRBV19 and TRBJ1-2, with 10 bases matching TRBD1. Germline CDR1 reads LNHDA; CDR2 reads SQIVND (reference sequence). V shed 5 bases, J shed 7 bases, and the junction held 7 bases outside the gene matches. This CDR3 contains 14 residues.

This sequence joins TRBV7-9 and TRBJ2-3, with 7 bases lining up with TRBD1. Unmatched junction bases numbered 4, after V lost 6 bases and J lost 4 bases. The CDR3 extends over 13 amino acids. CDR1 and CDR2 (germline): SEHNR, FQNEAQ (reference sequence). The DNA for the CDR3 is TGTGCCAGCAGTCTGGGACAGCCAGATACGCAGTATTTT. Translating it yields CASSLGQPDTQYF.

This chain uses TRBV5-4 with TRBJ1-2; 10 positions agree with TRBD1. After removal of 3 bases from V and 7 bases from J, the junction contained 9 bases not matched to a gene. The V gene's germline CDR1 is SGHNT and CDR2 YYREEE (reference sequence). The CDR3 length is 15 residues. CDR3: CASSSQTGGASGYTF. The CDR3 DNA reads as TGTGCCAGCAGCTCTCAGACAGGGGGCGCGAGTGGCTACACCTTC.

The V and J genes are TRBV4-1 and TRBJ2-1; 8 nucleotides align to TRBD2. This CDR3 comprises 15 residues. After removal of 1 base from V and 2 bases from J, the junction contained 1 base not matched to a gene. Germline values: CDR1 MGHRA, CDR2 YSYEKL. Here the CDR3 reads CASSQGSGAYNEQFF. The CDR3 bases are TGCGCCAGCAGCCAAGGTAGCGGGGCCTACAATGAGCAGTTCTTC.

The rearrangement links TRBV5-1 to TRBJ1-2, with TRBD1 identical over 9 bases. The CDR3 loop spans 19 amino acids. Per the germline V gene, CDR1 is SGHRS and CDR2 is YFSETQ. Unmatched junction bases numbered 16, after V lost 4 bases and J lost 0 bases. CDR3 residues: CASSTLREGQGPANYGYTF. The CDR3 DNA reads as TGCGCCAGCAGCACCCTGAGAGAGGGACAGGGCCCTGCTAACTATGGCTACACCTTC.

This chain connects TRBV19 to TRBJ2-2; no definite D call. The germline V gene has CDR1 LNHDA and CDR2 SQIVND (reference sequence). This CDR3 region has 16 residues. Trimming took off 2 bases at V and 0 bases at J, with 10 bases between the two ends. CDR3 amino acids: CASSIWAASNTGELFF. CDR3 nucleotide sequence: TGTGCCAGTAGTATATGGGCAGCCTCGAACACCGGGGAGCTGTTTTTT. The variable domain in full, completed from reference TRBV19 and TRBJ2-2, reads DGGITQSPKYLFRKEGQNVTLSCEQNLNHDAMYWYRQDPGQGLRLIYYSQIVNDFQKGDIAEGYSVSREKKESFPLTVTSAQKNPTAFYLCASSIWAASNTGELFFGEGSRLTVL.

CDR3 sequence: CASSYSAGSNQPQHF. The DNA for the CDR3 is TGTGCCAGCAGTTACTCAGCAGGTTCCAATCAGCCCCAGCATTTT. The chain recombines TRBV6-5 with TRBJ1-5; no clear D. CDR3 length: 15 amino acids. The V and J ends lost 0 bases and 3 bases respectively, with 9 bases between them. Germline CDR1 is MNHEY and CDR2 is SVGAGI.

V gene TRBV11-2 combines with J gene TRBJ2-3; 7 nucleotides agree with TRBD2. Germline lookup yields CDR1 SGHAT and CDR2 FQNNGV. V shed 0 bases, J shed 6 bases, and the junction held 3 bases outside the gene matches. The CDR3 spans 14 residues. CDR3 coding DNA: TGTGCCAGCAGCTTAGAACTAGCGAGGGATACGCAGTATTTT. Its translation is CASSLELARDTQYF.

The V call is TRBV5-4, the J call TRBJ2-7, with 7 bases lining up with TRBD2. Germline V gene sequence: CDR1 SGHNT, CDR2 YYREEE (reference sequence). The CDR3 contains 15 residues. V was pared by 4 bases and J by 7 bases, with 14 bases of the junction left unmatched. The CDR3 region is CASSPGGGALLEQYF. The CDR3, as DNA: TGTGCCAGCAGCCCGGGAGGCGGGGCCCTCTTAGAGCAGTACTTC.